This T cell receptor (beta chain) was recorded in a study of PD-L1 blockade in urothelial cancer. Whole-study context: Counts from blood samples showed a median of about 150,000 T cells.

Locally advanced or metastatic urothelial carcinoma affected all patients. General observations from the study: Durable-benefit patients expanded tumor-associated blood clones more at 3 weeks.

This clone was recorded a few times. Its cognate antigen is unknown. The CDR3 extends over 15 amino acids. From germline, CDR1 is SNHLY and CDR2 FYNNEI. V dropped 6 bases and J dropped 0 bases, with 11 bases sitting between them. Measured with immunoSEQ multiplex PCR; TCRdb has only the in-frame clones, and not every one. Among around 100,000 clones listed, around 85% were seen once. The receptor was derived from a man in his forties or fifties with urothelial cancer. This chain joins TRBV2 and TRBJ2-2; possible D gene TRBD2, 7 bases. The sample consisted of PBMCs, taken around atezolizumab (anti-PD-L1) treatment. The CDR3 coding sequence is TGTGCCAGCAGGTTAGGGGGGGCGAACACCGGGGAGCTGTTTTTT. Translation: CASRLGGANTGELFF.